This T cell receptor (beta chain) is drawn from a study of OX40 agonist ivuxolimab in advanced cancers. V lost 6 bases to trimming and J lost 0 bases; unmatched junction nucleotides: 1. Per the germline V gene, CDR1 is MNHNS and CDR2 is SASEGT. The CDR3 extends over 14 amino acids. Measured with immunoSEQ multiplex PCR; TCRdb has only the in-frame clones, and not every one. This sample has 57,000 or so clones; roughly 87% occur once, and the top ten carry 3.4%. This clone was seen a single time. What it binds is unknown. Overall study findings and caveats: In general, CD8+ T cells held more expanded clones than CD4+ did, on average. The 0.1-3.0 mg/kg partial responders had among the lowest clonal expansion.

The specimen comprised CD4+ or CD8+ T cells sorted from blood, sampled in a trial of the OX40 agonist ivuxolimab. The TCR originated in an adult with an advanced solid tumor such as melanoma, head and neck, liver or kidney cancer. The chain has TRBV6-1 and TRBJ2-2, with TRBD2 matching over 7 bases. CDR3 nucleotide sequence: TGTGCCAGCAGGGGAGGGGCGAACACCGGGGAGCTGTTTTTT. As protein: CASRGGANTGELFF.